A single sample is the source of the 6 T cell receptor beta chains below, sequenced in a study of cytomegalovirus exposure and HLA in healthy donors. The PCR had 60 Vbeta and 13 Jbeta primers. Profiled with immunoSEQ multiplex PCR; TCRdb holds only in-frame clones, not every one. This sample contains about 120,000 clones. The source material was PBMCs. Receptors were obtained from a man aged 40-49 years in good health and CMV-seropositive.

As DNA, the CDR3 is TGTGCCAGCTCCGTAAGGGGTACGACAAGCTACGAGCAGTACTTC. Translating it yields CASSVRGTTSYEQYF. This rearrangement joins TRBV2 to TRBJ2-7, with a tentative D call TRBD1 (5 bases). This CDR3 is 15 amino acids long. Germline V gene data show CDR1 as SNHLY and CDR2 as FYNNEI. V shed 8 bases and J shed 3 bases, with 20 bases lying between them.

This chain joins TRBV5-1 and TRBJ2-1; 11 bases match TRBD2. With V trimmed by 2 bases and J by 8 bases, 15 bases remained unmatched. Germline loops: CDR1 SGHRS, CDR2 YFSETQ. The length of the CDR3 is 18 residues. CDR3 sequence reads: CASSLGTVAGGPLDEQFF. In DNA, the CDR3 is TGCGCCAGCAGCTTAGGGACGGTAGCGGGAGGGCCGCTTGATGAGCAGTTCTTC.

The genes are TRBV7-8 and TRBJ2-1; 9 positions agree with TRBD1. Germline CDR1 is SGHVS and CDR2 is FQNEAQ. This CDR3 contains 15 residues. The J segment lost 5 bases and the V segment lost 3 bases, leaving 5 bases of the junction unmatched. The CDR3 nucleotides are TGTGCCAGCAGCTTTTGGGACAGGGTAAACAATGAGCAGTTCTTC. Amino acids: CASSFWDRVNNEQFF.

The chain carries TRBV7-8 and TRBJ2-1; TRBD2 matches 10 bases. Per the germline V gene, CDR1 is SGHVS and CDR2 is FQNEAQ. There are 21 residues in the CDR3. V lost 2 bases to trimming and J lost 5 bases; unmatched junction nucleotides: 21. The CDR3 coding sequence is TGTGCCAGCAGCTTAAAGGGCGGGGGGGTAGGTACTAGCGGGATAAACAATGAGCAGTTCTTC. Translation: CASSLKGGGVGTSGINNEQFF.

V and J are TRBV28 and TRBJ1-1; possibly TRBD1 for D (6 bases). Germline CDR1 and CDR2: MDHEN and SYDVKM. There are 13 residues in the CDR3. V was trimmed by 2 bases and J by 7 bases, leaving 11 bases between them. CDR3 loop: CASSLGGAYEAFF. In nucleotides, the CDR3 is TGTGCCAGCAGTTTAGGGGGGGCGTATGAAGCTTTCTTT.

The CDR3 DNA follows: TGTGCCAGCAGCTTTGGACAGGGCGTCACTGAAGCTTTCTTT. Translation gives CASSFGQGVTEAFF. The V and J genes are TRBV5-8 and TRBJ1-1, with 8 nucleotides matching TRBD1. Trimming cost V 2 bases and J 4 bases; bases outside gene matches: 4. The CDR3 has 14 residues. Per germline, CDR1 SGHTS and CDR2 YDEGEE. Complete variable domain (other parts from reference TRBV5-8 and TRBJ1-1): EAGVTQSPTHLIKTRGQQATLRCSPISGHTSVYWYQQALGLGLQFLLWYDEGEERNRGNFPPRFSGRQFPNYSSELNVNALELEDSALYLCASSFGQGVTEAFFGQGTRLTVV.